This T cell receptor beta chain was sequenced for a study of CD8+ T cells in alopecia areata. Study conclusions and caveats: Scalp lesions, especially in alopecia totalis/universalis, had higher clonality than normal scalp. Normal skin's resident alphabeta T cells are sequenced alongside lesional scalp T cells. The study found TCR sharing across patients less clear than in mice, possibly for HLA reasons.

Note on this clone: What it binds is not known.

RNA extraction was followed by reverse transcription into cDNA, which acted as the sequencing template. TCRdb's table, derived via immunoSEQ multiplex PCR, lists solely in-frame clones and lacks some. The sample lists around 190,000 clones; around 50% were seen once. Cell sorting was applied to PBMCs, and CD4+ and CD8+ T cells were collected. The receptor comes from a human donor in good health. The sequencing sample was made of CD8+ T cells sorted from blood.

The CDR3 here is CASRAEGAQETQYF. CDR3 sequence (DNA): TGTGCCAGCAGGGCCGAGGGTGCCCAAGAGACCCAGTACTTC. The chain links TRBV6-5 to TRBJ2-5; TRBD2 is a possible D gene (5 bases). V gave up 6 bases and J gave up 1 base, with 12 bases separating them. The V gene's germline CDR1 is MNHEY and CDR2 SVGAGI. CDR3 length: 14 residues.